Sequencing of this TCR beta chain was carried out in a study of CD8+CD57+ T cells in acquired aplastic anemia. General observations from the study: Patients and healthy controls showed no significant CD8+ Simpson's diversity difference.

The CDR3 is 14 residues long. The germline V gene encodes CDR1 SGHTA and CDR2 FQGNSA. Trimming removed 5 bases at V and 3 bases at J, with 13 bases between. This clonotype was counted a single time. As yet, its antigen is unknown. CDR3 and TCR beta VDJ profiling relied on a genomic DNA template. TCRdb re-called the reads through MiXCR, storing one row per CDR3 protein. Of about 270,000 distinct CDR3 sequences detected, 56% appear once; the ten largest clones hold 6.5% to 10%. The sequence derives from a human donor with severe aplastic anemia or a healthy control (not recorded which). The chain combines TRBV7-2 with TRBJ2-5, with D perhaps matching TRBD1 or TRBD2 (5 bases each). The sequencing sample was made of sorted CD4+, CD8+, or CD8+CD57+ T cells (not recorded which) from PBMCs. The CDR3 region has the DNA TGTGCCAGCAGCCGGATGGGGGAGAAAGAGACCCAGTACTTC. Its translation is CASSRMGEKETQYF.